The subject of this entry is one T cell receptor (beta chain). Its target antigen remains unknown. No clone much larger than this one lies a single base away; base qualities are absent. The entry originates in a study of cytomegalovirus exposure and HLA in healthy donors (dated by TCRdb to about 2017). Looking at the study overall: According to an earlier analysis of 587 of the donors, some 180 million T cells yielded roughly 110 million unique TCR beta sequences and approximately 300 Gb of sequence data. An early release covering over 500 HLA-typed donors comprised about 320 gigabases of sequencing data and tens of millions of unique TCR sequences. Among the approximately 400 genotyped donors, approximately 82% belonged to the genetic ancestry cluster associated with self-reported Caucasian donors. The aim of the study was to test whether cataloging public T cell receptors could identify signatures of past pathogen exposure. Using immunosequencing, the study profiled T cell repertoires from roughly 650 subjects and related those repertoires to cytomegalovirus serostatus. In addition to the first cohort of 650 to 750 subjects, a separate validation cohort of approximately 130 different subjects was used. To predict cytomegalovirus infection status, the study combined high-throughput TCR immunosequencing, statistical association of individual TCRs with disease status, and machine learning. In a later analysis, previously published TCR beta repertoires from fewer than 750 donors were re-analyzed and high-resolution HLA genotyping was added so that TCR occurrence patterns could be studied. Rather than using new phenotypic data, the later analysis identified candidate immune exposures from TCR beta sequences and from how often those sequences occurred across donors. To decide whether each TCR beta V gene segment behaved as functional or pseudogenic, an earlier analysis of 587 of the donors relied on high-throughput TCR beta sequencing. Donor age, sex, ethnicity and CMV serostatus were compiled alongside the repertoire data. A later genetic analysis used genome-wide SNP genotypes for about 65% of the 666 donors, treating that subset as a discovery cohort. All discovery cohort repertoires had been generated using a single sequencing platform. Both class I and class II loci were covered by HLA typing, at four-digit resolution. The number of donors typed differed by locus, with about 629-630 for A, B, C, DRB1 and DQB1, around 500 for DQA1, over 600 for DPA1, and 472 for DPB1. Roughly 5 DR-DQ haplotypes were treated as single units for association and clustering because of strong linkage in the cohort. Among under 450 genotyped donors of the cohort, an average of approximately 240,000 unique TCR beta nucleotide sequences were sequenced per donor, approximately 20% of them non-productive. The paper's findings and limits, for the study overall: An association between a missense DCLRE1C variant and V-gene and J-gene trimming of TCR beta chains was found in a later genetic analysis and replicated in an independent cohort. In a later genetic analysis, fewer N-insertions in productive TCRs were reported among donors in an Asian-associated ancestry cluster than the roughly 700-donor mean. Broadly in line with IMGT annotations, most TCR beta V segments showed up in productive rearrangements about 87% or about 30% of the time in an earlier analysis of approximately 600 of the donors. A further reported finding was that TCR beta sequences accurately predicted the HLA-A and HLA-B alleles for most subjects in the first cohort. A later analysis associated around 16,000 TCR beta sequences with specific HLA alleles at a false discovery rate of 0.05. A cluster of highly shared sequence variants was judged likely to be a technical artifact of the sequencing pipeline. Correlated functional status among segregating V segments might be attributable to linkage disequilibrium, but an unknown experimental factor could not be ruled out. Sequencing depth was assumed to be roughly uniform across donors in the presence/absence analyses, though that assumption may not hold. A later analysis found that HLA-associated TCR beta chains were more clonally expanded and had lower generation probabilities than equally common non-associated chains. According to the authors, the approach could potentially be generalized to other disease states and immunological phenotypes. Some IMGT-functional V segments, including TRBV6-2 and TRBV6-3, could not be distinguished by the 87-base-pair reads and were therefore excluded. Cytomegalovirus status was reported to be diagnosed by the classifier with high specificity and sensitivity in both the original and validation cohorts. Most TCR sequences were observed very rarely across donors, whereas some public TCRs were present in many individuals. Because HLA typing was unavailable for some donors at each locus, only the typed subset was used in association tests. Because counts were too low, some 16 rarely observed V segments, including chromosome 9 orphons, were excluded from the earlier analysis of 587 of the donors. In a later analysis, TCR association rates were found to vary across HLA loci, with the most associated TCRs seen for DRB1 alleles and the fewest for HLA-C alleles. The only immune exposure information available for the cohort was CMV serostatus. The study listed 150 to 200 TCR beta chains as associated with cytomegalovirus. According to a later analysis, parvovirus B19, influenza, CMV and Epstein-Barr virus appeared linked to several top co-occurrence clusters. In vitro tests confirmed that a few of the cytomegalovirus-associated TCR beta chains recognize cytomegalovirus antigens. A later analysis found that most CMV-associated TCR beta chains appeared HLA-restricted, with HLA associations seemingly driven largely by CMV exposure. When HLA alleles, especially DR and DQ, strongly co-occurred, attributing TCR associations to individual alleles was difficult. Only TCR beta chains were sequenced in this cohort, and the absence of alpha or paired-chain data limited detectable features.

The library was made by the immunoSEQ multiplex PCR assay. The multiplex PCR relied on a mix of 60 forward primers for TCR Vbeta segments and 13 reverse primers for TCR Jbeta segments. Amplification of the CDR3 region of rearranged TCR beta genes was performed with a multiplex PCR assay on genomic DNA. The amplified TCR beta libraries were sequenced on the Illumina HiSeq System as 87-base-pair reads. The original methods were these. A later analysis tallied roughly 76 million unique TCR beta chains across the 700 or so repertoires, and about 10 million of those chains were shared by two or more donors. To remove PCR and sequencing errors, raw reads were error-corrected and collapsed into unique sequences using a nearest-neighbor algorithm that merged closely related sequences. To assign V, D and J gene segments, CDR3 sequences were aligned to IMGT reference sequences. For a sequence to be retained, at least a six-nucleotide match to both a V gene segment and a J gene segment was required. A rearrangement counted as productive if the CDR3 had no stop codons and remained in frame with V and J, and every other rearrangement counted as non-productive. CDR3 was defined by IMGT convention, running from the second conserved V-encoded cysteine to the conserved J-encoded phenylalanine. The earlier analysis of around 640 of the donors excluded sequences that lacked an unambiguous match to a single V gene segment. An earlier analysis of a few hundred of the donors classified V segments as functional when productive rearrangements were above 56.7% and as segregating when the standard deviation between donors was above 5%. A statistical classification framework was built for diagnosing cytomegalovirus status from the catalog of TCR beta chain sequences. In a later analysis, TCR nucleotide sequences were compared against IMGT/GENE-DB human TR gene sequences so that V and J genes could be assigned. The TCRdist pipeline was used in a later analysis to assign CDR3 sequences and most-parsimonious VDJ recombination scenarios. In a later analysis, each TCR beta chain was defined by its CDR3 amino acid sequence together with its V-gene family, and reads without a unique V-gene family were excluded. As a way to deal with suspected cross-contamination and a sequencing artifact, a later analysis dropped 450 to 600 nucleotide sequences that were highly shared and had low generation probability. A later analysis calculated a clonal expansion index for each public chain from normalized within-repertoire ranks of inferred template counts. A later analysis computed generation probabilities with a VDJ recombination model fitted to out-of-frame rearrangements, and checked the results against IGoR. A later analysis scored TCR-TCR, TCR-HLA and TCR-CMV co-occurrence with hypergeometric tests, applying a repertoire-size bias correction to TCR pairs. A later analysis estimated false discovery rates by permuting HLA or CMV assignments 20 times. A later analysis grouped co-occurring TCRs with DBSCAN, adding TCRdist sequence similarity when clustering within HLA-allele-positive subsets. Repertoires with fewer than 30,000 or more than 120,000 public chains, plus five repertoires with anomalous nucleotide sharing, were excluded from co-occurrence clustering. What TCRdb holds here is the immuneACCESS table cut down to in-frame rearrangements. Part of the clones is not present; checked against another copy, under half of the missing clones reflect an unresolved V gene, and the others are unexplained. Clone size and the V and J calls come from that table; the DNA yielded D and trimming. Across this sample there are about 150,000 clones, with around four fifths seen only once. The ten most abundant clones make up around 3.7% of the sample.

The cohort was made up of 666 healthy bone marrow donors. At the time of sampling, all cohort members were nominally healthy, though unrecorded immune exposures were likely present. The donor tested CMV seronegative and was one of the 352 seronegative cohort members. A peripheral blood sample was collected from each donor, and TCR beta sequencing was performed on peripheral blood mononuclear cells. The Qiagen DNeasy Blood Extraction Kit was used to extract genomic DNA from the blood cell samples. From V the trimming removes 3 bases and from J it removes 5 bases, while the gene matches leave 4 bases of the junction unaccounted for. Via the germline V gene, CDR1 is SGDLS and CDR2 YYNGEE. Inclusive of the bounding cysteine and phenylalanine, the CDR3 is 15 residues long. CDR3 DNA only is kept here, 45 bases in frame from base 1.

The TCR sequence derives from a male donor in good health and CMV-seronegative. The material sequenced was PBMCs. The V gene is TRBV9 and the J gene is TRBJ2-5, and 13 junctional nucleotides match TRBD2. The sequenced DNA: TGTGCCAGCAGCGCGGGACTAGCGGGGCTGGAGACCCAGTACTTC. The encoded protein is CASSAGLAGLETQYF.